Below are 18 T cell receptor beta chains sequenced from a single sample in a study of T cells in Graves' hyperthyroidism and ophthalmopathy. Authors of the study amplified TCR beta CDR3 regions from RNA transcripts. The HTBI set primed first-round TCR CDR3 RT-PCR. TCRdb reprocessed the multiplex PCR reads with MiXCR, giving one entry per CDR3 protein. The profile shows about 620,000 distinct CDR3 sequences, about 17% of them singletons. Sequencing used blood. The receptors were sampled from a woman aged 25 to 45 with Graves' hyperthyroidism.

This chain joins TRBV5-1 and TRBJ2-5; TRBD1 aligns across 10 bases. Per germline, CDR1 SGHRS and CDR2 YFSETQ. The CDR3 totals 12 residues. J lost 10 bases, V lost 4 bases, and 4 bases had no gene match. The CDR3 protein is CASSPGTGDQYF. In DNA form, the CDR3 reads TGCGCCAGCAGCCCCGGGACAGGGGACCAGTACTTC.

CDR3 sequence (DNA): TGTGCCAGCAGCCAAGATGGTAGGGGCTTGGATGAGCAGTTCTTC. Protein sequence: CASSQDGRGLDEQFF. The V gene is TRBV5-4, the J gene TRBJ2-1; tentatively, D is TRBD1 (5 bases). Germline V gene lookup returns CDR1 SGHNT and CDR2 YYREEE (reference sequence). Trimming removed 4 bases from V and 8 bases from J, with 19 bases in between. CDR3 length: 15 residues.

The sample holds a few counts of this clonotype. A much larger clone sits a single nucleotide away, making a read error possible. No conserved phenylalanine or tryptophan is present at the end of the CDR3, so a read error is the likely explanation. The CDR3 sequence: CASSIGKDNSYEQYL. In DNA form, the CDR3 reads TGTGCCAGCAGTATCGGCAAGGACAACTCCTACGAGCAGTACCTC. The chain recombines TRBV28 with TRBJ2-7; the D gene is possibly TRBD1 (5 bases). Deletions cut 5 bases from V and 0 bases from J, with 14 bases between. The CDR3 has 15 residues. Germline V gives CDR1 MDHEN, CDR2 SYDVKM.

This chain joins TRBV9 and TRBJ1-5; no reliable D call. The CDR3 runs to 13 residues. V was pared by 4 bases and J by 2 bases, with 7 bases between. Germline V gene data show CDR1 as SGDLS and CDR2 as YYNGEE. CDR3 in amino acids: CASSKDGNQPQHF. CDR3 DNA: TGTGCCAGCAGCAAGGATGGCAATCAGCCCCAGCATTTT.

This clonotype was seen a handful of times. This chain links TRBV29-1 with TRBJ1-1, with D perhaps matching TRBD1 (5 bases). This CDR3 region has 13 residues. V dropped 7 bases and J dropped 4 bases, with 16 bases sitting between them. The germline CDR1 and CDR2 sequences are SQVTM and ANQGSEA. The CDR3 nucleotides are TGCAGCGCCCTATCGGGGGGTAGCACTGAAGCTTTCTTT. Translated: CSALSGGSTEAFF.

CDR3 protein: CASSVVGEQFF. CDR3 sequence (DNA): TGTGCCAGCAGTGTTGTGGGTGAGCAGTTCTTC. The chain is built from TRBV6-1 and TRBJ2-1; D not resolved. CDR1 and CDR2 (germline): MNHNS, SASEGT. V was pared by 4 bases and J by 9 bases, with 7 bases between. The CDR3 is made up of 11 amino acids.

This clonotype was seen repeatedly, ten times or more. V is TRBV20-1 and J is TRBJ1-1; tentatively, D is TRBD1 (5 bases). Trimming cost V 8 bases and J 7 bases, with 20 bases left between them. This CDR3 is built from 13 residues. Germline assignment: CDR1 DFQATT and CDR2 SNEGSKA (reference sequence). CDR3 protein: CSSPAQGENEAFF. Written as DNA, the CDR3 is TGCAGTTCCCCCGCCCAGGGTGAAAATGAAGCTTTCTTT.

The chain carries TRBV29-1 and TRBJ2-3, with 8 positions matching TRBD1. Germline V CDR1 and CDR2: SQVTM, ANQGSEA. The CDR3 spans 13 residues. The V segment lost 4 bases and the J segment 6 bases; nucleotides outside the gene matches: 6. The CDR3 spells CSVAQGAGDTQYF. In nucleotides, the CDR3 is TGCAGCGTTGCCCAGGGGGCCGGTGATACGCAGTATTTT.

This clonotype was counted ten times or more. The rearrangement uses TRBV2 and TRBJ2-2; the D is unclear. Looked up from germline, CDR1 is SNHLY and CDR2 is FYNNEI. V lost 0 bases to trimming and J lost 7 bases, with 9 bases between them. The CDR3 spans 14 residues. Written as DNA, the CDR3 is TGTGCCAGCAGTGAAGCCCGGTTTAGCGGGGAGCTGTTTTTT. Its translation: CASSEARFSGELFF.

This clonotype was counted many times. The chain couples TRBV11-2 to TRBJ2-7, with D tentatively TRBD1 (6 bases). Germline V gene lookup returns CDR1 SGHAT and CDR2 FQNNGV. The CDR3 runs to 14 residues. V lost 3 bases and J 2 bases, leaving 11 bases between the germline ends. The DNA for the CDR3 is TGTGCCAGCAGCTTGTGGGACACCCCCTACGAGCAGTACTTC. The encoded protein is CASSLWDTPYEQYF.

Comment on this clonotype: One end of the junction fails to match germline, which may point to a read error. This chain joins TRBV27 and TRBJ1-6; 7 bases fit TRBD1. Per germline, CDR1 MNHEY and CDR2 SMNVEV (reference sequence). This CDR3 spans 15 amino acids. The CDR3 reads CASSDRDSYSSPLHF. The DNA of the CDR3 is TGTGCCAGCAGTGACCGGGACAGCTATAGTTCACCCCTCCACTTT.

The V and J genes are TRBV30 and TRBJ1-6; 11 bases are shared with TRBD1. The J segment lost 6 bases and the V segment lost 0 bases, leaving 1 base of the junction unmatched. Germline V lookup: CDR1 GTSNPN, CDR2 SVGIG (reference sequence). The CDR3 runs to 15 residues. CDR3 coding DNA: TGTGCCTGGAGTGTAGGGACAGGGGGTAATTCACCCCTCCACTTT. This encodes CAWSVGTGGNSPLHF.

Worth noting for this clonotype: The germline gene is not matched at one end of the junction; a read error may be the cause. The chain carries TRBV7-3 and TRBJ2-3, with D tentatively TRBD1 (5 bases). This CDR3 is 14 amino acids long. Germline CDR1 and CDR2: SGHTA and FQGTGA. Written as DNA, the CDR3 is TGCGCCAGCAGCTCCACAGGTCCACGGGATACGCAGTATTTT. Translated, it gives CASSSTGPRDTQYF.

The chain has TRBV28 and TRBJ2-1, with D unclear. V was pared by 3 bases and J by 6 bases, with 12 bases between. Germline V gives CDR1 MDHEN, CDR2 SYDVKM. The CDR3 consists of 14 residues. The CDR3 DNA reads TGTGCCAGCAGTTTCAATCCGCCAATCAATGAGCAGTTCTTC. This translates into CASSFNPPINEQFF.

The chain has TRBV19 and TRBJ2-7; 11 bases are shared with TRBD1. Trimming cost V 4 bases and J 9 bases; bases outside gene matches: 11. Germline-derived CDR1 and CDR2 are LNHDA and SQIVND (reference sequence). The CDR3 is made up of 15 amino acids. This CDR3 is CASSTGTGGVHGQYF. The CDR3 nucleotides read TGTGCCAGTAGTACAGGGACAGGGGGAGTCCACGGGCAGTACTTC.

This clonotype was detected many times. The CDR3 protein is CASTERANTDTQYF. CDR3 in DNA: TGTGCCAGCACCGAGCGGGCCAACACAGATACGCAGTATTTT. The chain employs TRBV3-1 and TRBJ2-3; D is possibly TRBD2 (6 bases). Between the trimmed V and J ends, which lost 7 bases and 2 bases, there was a span of 13 bases. Per the germline V gene, CDR1 is LGHDT and CDR2 is YNNKEL (reference sequence). The CDR3 loop spans 14 amino acids.

CDR3: CATSGGRFFNEQFF. CDR3 nucleotide sequence: TGTGCCACCAGTGGGGGGAGATTCTTCAATGAGCAGTTCTTC. The rearrangement uses TRBV24-1 and TRBJ2-1, with D tentatively TRBD1 or TRBD2 (5 bases each). This CDR3 is built from 14 residues. CDR1 KGHDR and CDR2 SFDVKD come from the germline V gene. Between the trimmed V and J ends, which lost 5 bases and 6 bases, there was a span of 13 bases.

This clonotype was detected ten times or more. This sequence joins TRBV9 and TRBJ1-2; TRBD1 matches at 7 bases. The V segment lost 0 bases and the J segment 5 bases; nucleotides outside the gene matches: 4. Germline CDR1 reads SGDLS; CDR2 reads YYNGEE. CDR3 length equals 14 residues. The CDR3 is CASSVEGAGYGYTF. The CDR3 region has the DNA TGTGCCAGCAGCGTAGAGGGGGCAGGATATGGCTACACCTTC.